Listed below are T cell receptor beta chains from one sample, sequenced in a study of T-cell memory formation after mild COVID-19. TCRdb ran MiXCR on the 5' RACE reads and lists one entry per CDR3 protein. This table holds about 350,000 distinct CDR3 sequences, approximately 15% found once. Sequencing used PBMCs or a T cell subset sorted from them (not recorded which). Receptor source: a man younger than 35 who had mild COVID-19 (a few samples of this study predate the infection). Cell type and time point are not known. Each CDR3 is given with its conserved first and last residue. The order of the fields is clone size, V gene, D gene, J gene, CDR3 DNA, CDR3 protein. D genes are given only for firm matches. Clone size is not always given. Where it is, it says once, few, many or a class for expanded clones.

clone size: many; V gene: TRBV14; D gene: .; J gene: TRBJ2-2; CDR3 DNA: TGTGCCAGCAGCAGCAGTAATTCGAACACCGGGGAGCTGTTTTTT; CDR3 protein: CASSSSNSNTGELFF
clone size: .; V gene: TRBV7-9; D gene: .; J gene: TRBJ2-5; CDR3 DNA: TGTGCCAGCAGCTTAGGGGGGGCCGGAGAGACCCAGTACTTC; CDR3 protein: CASSLGGAGETQYF
clone size: .; V gene: TRBV4-1; D gene: .; J gene: TRBJ1-1; CDR3 DNA: TGCGCCAGCAGCCCCTACAGGGAAGGGAACACTGAAGCTTTCTTT; CDR3 protein: CASSPYREGNTEAFF
clone size: .; V gene: TRBV7-3; D gene: .; J gene: TRBJ1-1; CDR3 DNA: TGTGCCAGCAAGGATCCGGGGGCCCGGGAAGCTTTCTTT; CDR3 protein: CASKDPGAREAFF
clone size: few; V gene: TRBV7-9; D gene: .; J gene: TRBJ1-1; CDR3 DNA: TGTGCCAGCAGCTCCACGGTCGTCGGTTTCTTT; CDR3 protein: CASSSTVVGFF
clone size: .; V gene: TRBV12-5; D gene: .; J gene: TRBJ2-5; CDR3 DNA: TGTGCTAGTGGTTTGGTAAACGGACCAAGACAAGAGACCCAGTACTTC; CDR3 protein: CASGLVNGPRQETQYF
clone size: few; V gene: TRBV5-1; D gene: TRBD2; J gene: TRBJ2-7; CDR3 DNA: TGCGCCAGCAGCTTCGGACTAGCTTACGAGCAGTACTTC; CDR3 protein: CASSFGLAYEQYF
clone size: .; V gene: TRBV12-3/TRBV12-4; D gene: .; J gene: TRBJ2-3; CDR3 DNA: TGTGCCAGCAGTTTAGAGGGGGTCCCCGGCACAGATACGCAGTATTTT; CDR3 protein: CASSLEGVPGTDTQYF
clone size: few; V gene: TRBV18; D gene: TRBD1; J gene: TRBJ1-6; CDR3 DNA: TGTGCCAGCTCACAACAGGGGCTAAATAATTCACCCCTCCACTTT; CDR3 protein: CASSQQGLNNSPLHF
clone size: .; V gene: TRBV5-1; D gene: .; J gene: TRBJ1-4; CDR3 DNA: TGCGCCAGCAGCTCGAGGGCATCAGGGGAAAAACTGTTTTTT; CDR3 protein: CASSSRASGEKLFF
clone size: many; V gene: TRBV12-3/TRBV12-4; D gene: .; J gene: TRBJ2-5; CDR3 DNA: TGTGCCAGCAGGTTTGGGGACGGGGAGACCCAGTACTTC; CDR3 protein: CASRFGDGETQYF
clone size: .; V gene: TRBV28; D gene: TRBD1; J gene: TRBJ1-1; CDR3 DNA: TGTGCCAGCAGTTTTCGGGACAGGGGGCGTGAAGCTTTCTTT; CDR3 protein: CASSFRDRGREAFF
clone size: .; V gene: TRBV12-3/TRBV12-4; D gene: .; J gene: TRBJ1-6; CDR3 DNA: TGTGCCAGCAGCGGGGCCCCTCATTCACCCCTCCACTTT; CDR3 protein: CASSGAPHSPLHF
clone size: many; V gene: TRBV3-1; D gene: .; J gene: TRBJ2-1; CDR3 DNA: TGTGCCAGCAGCGAAACTAGTCCTGGGGAGCAGTTCTTC; CDR3 protein: CASSETSPGEQFF
clone size: few; V gene: TRBV18; D gene: TRBD2; J gene: TRBJ2-5; CDR3 DNA: TGTGCCAGCTCACCCGGACTAGCGGGGATCCAGTACTTC; CDR3 protein: CASSPGLAGIQYF
clone size: .; V gene: TRBV3-1; D gene: .; J gene: TRBJ2-3; CDR3 DNA: TGTGCCAGCAGCCAACGGCCCCGGGAAGATACGCAGTATTTT; CDR3 protein: CASSQRPREDTQYF
clone size: many; V gene: TRBV4-1; D gene: .; J gene: TRBJ1-1; CDR3 DNA: TGCGCCAGCAGCCAGAGACCGGGTGATGGTGAAGCTTTCTTT; CDR3 protein: CASSQRPGDGEAFF
clone size: .; V gene: TRBV9; D gene: .; J gene: TRBJ1-1; CDR3 DNA: TGTGCCAGCAGCGGGATCCTCTCTACTGAAGCTTTCTTT; CDR3 protein: CASSGILSTEAFF
clone size: few; V gene: TRBV15; D gene: .; J gene: TRBJ1-4; CDR3 DNA: TGTGCCACCACCAGAGTCGTCGTTAATGAAAAACTGTTTTTT; CDR3 protein: CATTRVVVNEKLFF
clone size: few; V gene: TRBV5-6; D gene: .; J gene: TRBJ1-1; CDR3 DNA: TGTGCCAGCAGCTTGAGGCAGGGGTCCACTGAAGCTTTCTTT; CDR3 protein: CASSLRQGSTEAFF
clone size: many; V gene: TRBV4-2; D gene: .; J gene: TRBJ2-7; CDR3 DNA: TGTGCCAGCAGCCCCAGGGGGGTGGGCGACGAGCAGTACTTC; CDR3 protein: CASSPRGVGDEQYF
clone size: few; V gene: TRBV7-2; D gene: .; J gene: TRBJ2-3; CDR3 DNA: TGTGCCAGCAGCTCAGGCTCCGGACAAACCGATACGCAGTATTTT; CDR3 protein: CASSSGSGQTDTQYF
clone size: few; V gene: TRBV6-6; D gene: TRBD1; J gene: TRBJ1-2; CDR3 DNA: TGTGCCAGCAGCCCCAGGGGGCTTAGCTATGGCTACACCTTC; CDR3 protein: CASSPRGLSYGYTF
clone size: few; V gene: TRBV5-6; D gene: .; J gene: TRBJ2-1; CDR3 DNA: TGTGCCAGCAGCTCATACAGGGAAAGGAATGAGCAGTTCTTC; CDR3 protein: CASSSYRERNEQFF
clone size: .; V gene: TRBV29-1; D gene: .; J gene: TRBJ2-7; CDR3 DNA: TGCAGCGTTGAAACCCTGACCCCCTACGAGCAGTACTTC; CDR3 protein: CSVETLTPYEQYF
clone size: many; V gene: TRBV5-1; D gene: TRBD2; J gene: TRBJ2-1; CDR3 DNA: TGCGCCAGCAGGGTAGGACTAGCGGGTGATGAGCAGTTCTTC; CDR3 protein: CASRVGLAGDEQFF
clone size: few; V gene: TRBV18; D gene: TRBD2; J gene: TRBJ2-3; CDR3 DNA: TGTGCCAGCTCATTCGGACTAGGCACAGATACGCAGTATTTT; CDR3 protein: CASSFGLGTDTQYF
clone size: .; V gene: TRBV7-9; D gene: .; J gene: TRBJ1-2; CDR3 DNA: TGTGCCAGCAGCTTAGCCCCGCTCACCTATGGCTACACCTTC; CDR3 protein: CASSLAPLTYGYTF
clone size: many; V gene: TRBV7-4; D gene: .; J gene: TRBJ2-3; CDR3 DNA: TGTGCCAGCAGCTTAACGCGGGGCACAGATACGCAGTATTTT; CDR3 protein: CASSLTRGTDTQYF
clone size: few; V gene: TRBV5-1; D gene: .; J gene: TRBJ1-5; CDR3 DNA: TGCGCCAGCAGCTTAGTGGGGGGGGGTCAGCCCCAGCATTTT; CDR3 protein: CASSLVGGGQPQHF
clone size: .; V gene: TRBV12-3/TRBV12-4; D gene: .; J gene: TRBJ1-1; CDR3 DNA: TGTGCCAGCAGTTTAAGCCGAACGCCTTTCTTT; CDR3 protein: CASSLSRTPFF
clone size: few; V gene: TRBV14; D gene: .; J gene: TRBJ1-1; CDR3 DNA: TGTGCCAGCAGCCAGGATAGGAGGGCTGAAGCTTTCTTT; CDR3 protein: CASSQDRRAEAFF
clone size: many; V gene: TRBV14; D gene: TRBD1; J gene: TRBJ2-7; CDR3 DNA: TGTGCCAGCAGCCAAGGACAGGGCCCCATCAAGCAGTACTTC; CDR3 protein: CASSQGQGPIKQYF
clone size: few; V gene: TRBV9; D gene: .; J gene: TRBJ2-5; CDR3 DNA: TGTGCCAGCGCGGGGGACCCTGGAGGGGGGACCCAGTACTTC; CDR3 protein: CASAGDPGGGTQYF
clone size: .; V gene: TRBV18; D gene: TRBD1; J gene: TRBJ1-6; CDR3 DNA: TGTGCCAGCTCACCATTGACTTCATGGGACAGGGGTTTTCGGTCCTATAATTCACCCCTCCACTTT; CDR3 protein: CASSPLTSWDRGFRSYNSPLHF
clone size: .; V gene: TRBV20-1; D gene: .; J gene: TRBJ2-3; CDR3 DNA: TGCAGTGCTACGCCAATTGGGACCACAGATACGCAGTATTTT; CDR3 protein: CSATPIGTTDTQYF